The following is a T cell receptor beta chain sequence with its context. Method: immunoSEQ multiplex PCR; TCRdb's copy keeps in-frame clones and lacks some. There are fewer than 350,000 clones in the sample; nearly 90% occur only once, and roughly 1.5% lies in the top ten. The data belong to a study of blood T cell repertoires in COVID-19. Study-level background: The analysed material was cDNA or gDNA that came from T cells, B-cell-depleted T cells, or PBMCs.

Germline CDR1 and CDR2: SGHKS and YYEKEE (reference sequence). Trimming removed 7 bases at V and 6 bases at J, with 12 bases between. This CDR3 contains 12 residues. The rearrangement joins TRBV5-5 to TRBJ2-3; D is uncertain. Source material: PBMCs or T cells enriched from blood (not recorded which). The sequence was obtained from a woman under 30 with acute COVID-19. CDR3 DNA sequence: TGTGCCAGCTCTCCTTCTTCGGATACGCAGTATTTT. It specifies CASSPSSDTQYF.